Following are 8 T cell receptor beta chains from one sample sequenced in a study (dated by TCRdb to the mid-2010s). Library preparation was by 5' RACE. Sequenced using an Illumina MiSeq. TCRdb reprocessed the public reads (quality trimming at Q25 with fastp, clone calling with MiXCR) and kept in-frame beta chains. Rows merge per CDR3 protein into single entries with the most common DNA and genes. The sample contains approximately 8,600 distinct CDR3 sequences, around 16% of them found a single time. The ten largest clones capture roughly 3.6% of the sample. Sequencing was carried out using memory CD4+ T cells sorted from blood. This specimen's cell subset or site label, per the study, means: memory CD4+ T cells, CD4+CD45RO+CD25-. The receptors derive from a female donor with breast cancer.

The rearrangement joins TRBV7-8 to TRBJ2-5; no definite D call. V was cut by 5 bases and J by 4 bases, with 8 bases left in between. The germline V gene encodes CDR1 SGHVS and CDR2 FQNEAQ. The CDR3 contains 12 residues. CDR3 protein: CASSRSSETQYF. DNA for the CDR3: TGTGCCAGCAGCCGCTCTTCAGAGACCCAGTACTTC.

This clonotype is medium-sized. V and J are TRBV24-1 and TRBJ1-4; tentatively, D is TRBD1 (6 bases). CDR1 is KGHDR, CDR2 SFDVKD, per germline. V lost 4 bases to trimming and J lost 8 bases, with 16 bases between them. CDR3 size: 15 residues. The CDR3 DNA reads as TGTGCCACCAGTGACGGGACACTACCGACCGAAAAACTGTTTTTT. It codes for CATSDGTLPTEKLFF.

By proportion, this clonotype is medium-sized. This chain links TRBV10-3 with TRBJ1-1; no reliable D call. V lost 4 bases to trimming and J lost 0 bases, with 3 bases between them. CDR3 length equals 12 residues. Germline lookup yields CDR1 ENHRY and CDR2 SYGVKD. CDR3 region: CAISGVNTEAFF. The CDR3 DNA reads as TGTGCCATCAGTGGGGTGAACACTGAAGCTTTCTTT.

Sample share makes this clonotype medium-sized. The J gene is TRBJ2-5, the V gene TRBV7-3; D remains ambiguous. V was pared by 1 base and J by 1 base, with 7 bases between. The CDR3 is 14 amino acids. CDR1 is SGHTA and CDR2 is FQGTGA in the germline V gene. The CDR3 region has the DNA TGTGCCAGCAGCTTAAGTGGCCTCCAAGAGACCCAGTACTTC. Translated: CASSLSGLQETQYF.

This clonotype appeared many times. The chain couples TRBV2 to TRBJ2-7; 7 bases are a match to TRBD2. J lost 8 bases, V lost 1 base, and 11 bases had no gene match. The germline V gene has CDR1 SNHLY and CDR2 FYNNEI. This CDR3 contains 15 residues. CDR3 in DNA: TGTGCCAGCAGTGAAGAATTAGCGGGTGGATACAAGCAGTACTTC. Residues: CASSEELAGGYKQYF.

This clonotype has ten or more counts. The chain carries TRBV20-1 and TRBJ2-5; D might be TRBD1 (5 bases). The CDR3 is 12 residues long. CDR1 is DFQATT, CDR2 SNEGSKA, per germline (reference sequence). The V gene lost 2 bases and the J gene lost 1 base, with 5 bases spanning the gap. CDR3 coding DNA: TGCAGTGCTAGAAGGGGCCAAGAGACCCAGTACTTC. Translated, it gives CSARRGQETQYF.

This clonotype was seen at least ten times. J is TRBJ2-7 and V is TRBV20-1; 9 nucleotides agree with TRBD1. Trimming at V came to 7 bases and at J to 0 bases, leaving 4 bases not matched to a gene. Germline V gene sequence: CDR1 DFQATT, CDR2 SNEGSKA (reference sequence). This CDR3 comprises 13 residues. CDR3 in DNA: TGCAGTGTCACGGGACAGGGCTCCTACGAGCAGTACTTC. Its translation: CSVTGQGSYEQYF.

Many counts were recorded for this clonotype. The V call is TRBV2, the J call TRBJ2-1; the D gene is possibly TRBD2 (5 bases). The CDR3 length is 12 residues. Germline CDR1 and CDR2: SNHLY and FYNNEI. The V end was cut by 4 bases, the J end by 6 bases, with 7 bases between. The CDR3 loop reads CASSGGFNEQFF. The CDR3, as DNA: TGTGCCAGCAGTGGAGGGTTCAATGAGCAGTTCTTC.